This T cell receptor (beta chain) derives from a study of T-cell reconstitution after alpha-beta-depleted transplantation in children. Germline CDR1 is SGHTA and CDR2 is FQGNSA. Trimming took 7 bases from V and 1 from J, leaving 12 bases between them. The CDR3 loop spans 14 amino acids. Library preparation (for TCRbeta) was performed with unique molecular identifiers. TCRdb used MiXCR to reprocess the PCR reads, holding one entry per CDR3 protein. The table includes around 370,000 distinct CDR3 sequences, 10% detected once. This TCR was sampled from a human donor who donated a stem cell graft to a child with acute lymphoblastic leukemia. The V call is TRBV7-2, the J call TRBJ2-3; possibly TRBD1 for D (6 bases). The sample here was PBMCs from the stem cell graft donor, taken from the stem cell graft. CDR3 coding DNA: TGTGCCAGCACCAGGGACACTCGCACAGATACGCAGTATTTT. Residues: CASTRDTRTDTQYF. Using reference TRBV7-2 and TRBJ2-3 for the parts outside the CDR3, the full variable domain is GAGVSQSPSNKVTEKGKDVELRCDPISGHTALYWYRQSLGQGLEFLIYFQGNSAPDKSGLPSDRFSAERTGGSVSTLTIQRTQQEDSAVYLCASTRDTRTDTQYFGPGTRLTVL.